Presented here are 26 T cell receptor beta chains from one specimen sequenced in a study of human T cells and chemical hapten exposure. Using its own MiXCR run on the 5' RACE reads, TCRdb lists one record per CDR3 protein. The sample holds around 80,000 distinct CDR3 sequences, 15% to 20% seen once. Whole blood that had not been fractionated was the source of extracted total RNA. The source of these receptors is a female donor in good health.

This clonotype came up a few times. The DNA of the CDR3 is TGCAGCGTTGACGTTTCGGGGGTTAGAAACACTGAAGCTTTCTTT. Protein sequence: CSVDVSGVRNTEAFF. The V and J genes are TRBV29-1 and TRBJ1-1; D possibly corresponds to TRBD1 (5 bases). V shed 3 bases and J shed 2 bases, with 16 bases lying between them. CDR1 and CDR2 from the germline V gene are SQVTM and ANQGSEA. The CDR3 length is 15 residues.

The rearrangement uses TRBV15 and TRBJ1-1; possibly TRBD1 for D (5 bases). The V end was cut by 0 bases, the J end by 1 base, with 15 bases between. The germline CDR1 and CDR2 sequences are LNHNV and YYDKDF (reference sequence). This CDR3 has 17 residues. Here the CDR3 reads CATSRDLSKQANTEAFF. In DNA, the CDR3 is TGTGCCACCAGCAGAGATCTTTCTAAACAGGCGAACACTGAAGCTTTCTTT. The variable domain in full, with the rest retrieved from reference TRBV15 and TRBJ1-1, is DAMVIQNPRYQVTQFGKPVTLSCSQTLNHNVMYWYQQKSSQAPKLLFHYYDKDFNNEADTPDNFQSRRPNTSFCFLDIRSPGLGDTAMYLCATSRDLSKQANTEAFFGQGTRLTVV.

The table lists this clonotype with a few counts. The chain joins TRBV12-3 or TRBV12-4 to TRBJ1-1; D is perhaps TRBD1 (5 bases). V shed 5 bases and J shed 1 base, with 11 bases lying between them. The length of the CDR3 is 14 residues. CDR3 amino acids: CASSGSTGNTEAFF. Written as DNA, the CDR3 is TGTGCCAGCAGTGGATCTACAGGGAACACTGAAGCTTTCTTT.

Only a few counts were recorded for this clonotype. The chain carries TRBV6-1 and TRBJ1-5, with D unresolved. The germline CDR1 and CDR2 sequences are MNHNS and SASEGT. The CDR3 has 14 amino acids. Trimming shortened V by 0 bases and J by 4 bases, and 7 bases separated the two germline ends. Written as DNA, the CDR3 is TGTGCCAGCAGTGAAGCATCCCCAAATCAGCCCCAGCATTTT. It encodes CASSEASPNQPQHF.

This clonotype appeared many times. V gene TRBV28 combines with J gene TRBJ2-7, with unresolved D. Trimming removed 9 bases at V and 3 bases at J, with 12 bases between. The CDR3 loop spans 12 amino acids. Per the germline V gene, CDR1 is MDHEN and CDR2 is SYDVKM. CDR3 nucleotide sequence: TGTGCCAGTGCTAAGACGAGCTACGAGCAGTACTTC. Translating it yields CASAKTSYEQYF.

The chain recombines TRBV7-2 with TRBJ2-6, with 8 bases identical to TRBD1. There are 14 residues in the CDR3. Germline values: CDR1 SGHTA, CDR2 FQGNSA. The ends lost 7 bases at V and 8 bases at J; junction bases unmatched: 7. The CDR3 is CASTVWTGPNVLTF. The CDR3 bases are TGTGCCAGCACTGTTTGGACAGGGCCCAACGTCCTGACTTTC. The whole variable domain, remainder taken from reference TRBV7-2 and TRBJ2-6, is GAGVSQSPSNKVTEKGKDVELRCDPISGHTALYWYRQSLGQGLEFLIYFQGNSAPDKSGLPSDRFSAERTGGSVSTLTIQRTQQEDSAVYLCASTVWTGPNVLTFGAGSRLTVL.

This clonotype appeared a few times. The chain employs TRBV28 and TRBJ1-1; TRBD1 matches at 7 bases. Germline trimming cut 10 bases from V and 6 bases from J; bases unmatched to any gene: 8. The CDR3 has 12 residues. Germline CDR1 and CDR2: MDHEN and SYDVKM. In DNA, the CDR3 is TGTGCCACCAGGGGGGGAGCGGCTGAAGCTTTCTTT. It yields the protein CATRGGAAEAFF.

The chain is built from TRBV24-1 and TRBJ2-2; D is ambiguous. CDR3 length equals 15 residues. Trimming removed 2 bases at V and 4 bases at J, with 10 bases between. The germline CDR1 and CDR2 sequences are KGHDR and SFDVKD. The CDR3 sequence is CATSDSAQGTGELFF. In nucleotides, the CDR3 is TGTGCCACCAGTGATTCCGCACAAGGCACCGGGGAGCTGTTTTTT.

The chain links TRBV2 to TRBJ1-5, with D possibly being TRBD1 (5 bases). V lost 5 bases and J lost 5, with 16 bases in between. The germline V gene has CDR1 SNHLY and CDR2 FYNNEI. This CDR3 region has 15 residues. CDR3 region: CASSRGDGGYQPQHF. CDR3 nucleotides: TGTGCCAGCAGTCGAGGGGACGGTGGGTATCAGCCCCAGCATTTT.

The sample holds a few counts of this clonotype. The rearrangement joins TRBV6-1 to TRBJ1-3; D is ambiguous. V shed 6 bases and J shed 8 bases, with 14 bases lying between them. Germline lookup yields CDR1 MNHNS and CDR2 SASEGT. This CDR3 has 13 amino acids. CDR3 coding DNA: TGTGCCAGCAGAGTTGGACCCCTGGACACCATATATTTT. This gives the protein CASRVGPLDTIYF.

The chain links TRBV14 to TRBJ2-5; D unresolved. Germline loops: CDR1 SGHDN, CDR2 FVKESK. Trimming removed 4 bases from V and 7 bases from J, with 13 bases in between. This CDR3 is built from 13 residues. This CDR3 is CASSRTGPGTQYF. CDR3 DNA: TGTGCCAGCAGCCGCACCGGACCCGGGACCCAGTACTTC.

The chain joins TRBV20-1 to TRBJ1-1; D might be TRBD1 (6 bases). This CDR3 is built from 16 residues. The V gene lost 3 bases and the J gene lost 6 bases, with 23 bases spanning the gap. CDR1 and CDR2 (germline): DFQATT, SNEGSKA (reference sequence). CDR3 nucleotides: TGCAGTGCTAGGACTGCCGGGGGCTTTTTTGTCGCTGAAGCTTTCTTT. Its protein product is CSARTAGGFFVAEAFF.

This clonotype occurred a few times. The chain combines TRBV16 with TRBJ1-1, with D unclear. The CDR3 is 14 residues long. Looked up from germline, CDR1 is KGHSY and CDR2 is FQNENV. The germline V and J ends were trimmed by 0 bases and 7 bases, with 12 bases remaining between them. CDR3 nucleotide sequence: TGTGCCAGCAGCCAATCCCGGGGTTTGGTTGAAGCTTTCTTT. Amino acid sequence: CASSQSRGLVEAFF.

This clonotype was counted a few times. The chain recombines TRBV19 with TRBJ2-1, with 7 bases matching TRBD2. V lost 3 bases and J lost 3; bases outside the gene matches: 2. Germline CDR1 reads LNHDA; CDR2 reads SQIVND (reference sequence). The CDR3 spans 14 residues. The CDR3 DNA follows: TGTGCCAGTAGTATGGGAGGGGACTACAATGAGCAGTTCTTC. This encodes CASSMGGDYNEQFF.

In this sample, this clonotype turned up a few times. The chain uses TRBV28 and TRBJ2-1; possible D gene TRBD1, 6 bases. The ends were cut back, 5 bases at V and 4 bases at J, with 21 bases in the middle. The CDR3 runs to 17 residues. Germline CDR1 MDHEN, CDR2 SYDVKM. CDR3 sequence (DNA): TGTGCCAGCAGTCCCCCCCGGAGACAGGCGAATTACAATGAGCAGTTCTTC. Translation: CASSPPRRQANYNEQFF.

V usage is TRBV7-9 and J usage is TRBJ1-1; D gene uncertain. CDR1 and CDR2 from the germline V gene are SEHNR and FQNEAQ (reference sequence). The CDR3 contains 12 residues. The V end lost 3 bases, the J end lost 7 bases, and 9 bases lay between the germline ends. The CDR3 region is CASSFGESEAFF. The CDR3 region has the DNA TGTGCCAGCAGCTTTGGGGAGAGTGAAGCTTTCTTT.

The chain uses TRBV6-1 and TRBJ1-5; D is perhaps TRBD1 (5 bases). The germline V gene has CDR1 MNHNS and CDR2 SASEGT. V lost 4 bases and J lost 2, with 12 bases in between. CDR3 length: 15 residues. The CDR3 reads CASSADTEGNQPQHF. In DNA, the CDR3 is TGTGCCAGCAGTGCGGACACGGAGGGCAATCAGCCCCAGCATTTT.

This chain connects TRBV6-6 to TRBJ2-5; no firm D call. CDR3 length: 13 residues. The germline V and J ends were trimmed by 0 bases and 3 bases, with 5 bases remaining between them. Germline CDR1 is MNHNY and CDR2 is SVGAGI (reference sequence). CDR3: CASSYSAEETQYF. CDR3 DNA: TGTGCCAGCAGTTACTCCGCGGAAGAGACCCAGTACTTC.

This clonotype was seen a few times. V gene TRBV10-3 combines with J gene TRBJ1-1; D is undetermined. This CDR3 contains 14 residues. The ends were cut back, 3 bases at V and 0 bases at J, with 8 bases in the middle. CDR1 and CDR2 from the germline V gene are ENHRY and SYGVKD. CDR3 in DNA: TGTGCCATCAGTGAAGGGCAGCTGAACACTGAAGCTTTCTTT. Protein product: CAISEGQLNTEAFF.

This clonotype appeared a few times. CDR3 protein: CSATGTSGMYLEQYF. In DNA form, the CDR3 reads TGCAGTGCAACCGGGACTAGCGGGATGTATCTAGAGCAGTACTTC. The chain joins TRBV20-1 to TRBJ2-7; TRBD2 matches at 13 bases. V lost 6 bases, J lost 7 bases, and 12 bases stayed unmatched. The CDR3 covers 15 residues. The V gene's germline CDR1 is DFQATT and CDR2 SNEGSKA (reference sequence).

In this sample, this clonotype turned up a few times. The chain couples TRBV3-1 to TRBJ1-1, with TRBD1 identical over 8 bases. This CDR3 spans 13 amino acids. Germline loops: CDR1 LGHDT, CDR2 YNNKEL (reference sequence). V lost 5 bases to trimming and J lost 4 bases; unmatched junction nucleotides: 3. The CDR3 loop is CASSTDRATEAFF. CDR3 in DNA: TGTGCCAGCAGCACGGACAGGGCCACTGAAGCTTTCTTT. Full variable domain (remainder filled in from reference TRBV3-1 and TRBJ1-1): DTAVSQTPKYLVTQMGNDKSIKCEQNLGHDTMYWYKQDSKKFLKIMFSYNNKELIINETVPNRFSPKSPDKAHLNLHINSLELGDSAVYFCASSTDRATEAFFGQGTRLTVV.

This clonotype was seen at least ten times. This rearrangement joins TRBV7-9 to TRBJ2-7; TRBD2 might be the D (5 bases). Per the germline V gene, CDR1 is SEHNR and CDR2 is FQNEAQ (reference sequence). The V end lost 2 bases, the J end lost 4 bases, and 9 bases lay between the germline ends. This CDR3 is built from 13 residues. The CDR3 DNA follows: TGTGCCAGCAGCTTACCCCGGGGTTACGAGCAGTACTTC. Translated, it gives CASSLPRGYEQYF.

The chain employs TRBV7-2 and TRBJ2-5; D is unclear. Germline CDR1 and CDR2: SGHTA and FQGNSA. The CDR3 totals 14 residues. Trimming cost V 7 bases and J 4 bases, with 16 bases left between them. The CDR3 DNA reads TGTGCCAGCACCATTGGAGCCTGGGGAGAGACCCAGTACTTC. Translating gives CASTIGAWGETQYF.

The table lists this clonotype with a few counts. The rearrangement links TRBV9 to TRBJ2-3; no clear D gene. Germline CDR1 and CDR2: SGDLS and YYNGEE. The CDR3 contains 15 residues. V gave up 4 bases and J gave up 4 bases, with 16 bases separating them. DNA of the CDR3: TGTGCCAGCAGCCTTGACCCCACCTCGGCAGATACGCAGTATTTT. It encodes CASSLDPTSADTQYF.

This sequence joins TRBV7-2 and TRBJ1-1; weak D call: TRBD1 (6 bases). The V and J ends lost 5 bases and 11 bases respectively, with 12 bases between them. Germline CDR1 SGHTA, CDR2 FQGNSA. The length of the CDR3 is 11 residues. The CDR3: CASSGQREAFF. CDR3 nucleotide sequence: TGTGCCAGCAGCGGACAGCGGGAGGCTTTCTTT.

The V and J genes are TRBV20-1 and TRBJ2-1, with TRBD1 matching 9 bases. The CDR3 runs 16 residues. V trimming: 1 base; J trimming: 3 bases; junction bases outside the gene matches: 7. Germline V gives CDR1 DFQATT, CDR2 SNEGSKA (reference sequence). DNA of the CDR3: TGCAGTGCTAGAGCAAGGACAGGGGTCATCTACAATGAGCAGTTCTTC. Protein: CSARARTGVIYNEQFF.